A selection of T cell receptor beta chains follows, all from one sample in a study of spatial heterogeneity in lung cancer. TCRdb reprocessed the 5' RACE reads via MiXCR and lists one record per CDR3 protein. The sample lists 15,000 to 20,000 distinct CDR3 sequences, 19% occurring once. The specimen was PBMCs, collected at follow-up. The receptors were gathered from a male donor with early-stage non-small cell lung cancer. The CDR3 runs from the conserved cysteine through the conserved F or W. D genes are given only for firm matches. Size is stated for part of the rows, as once, few or many counts, or as a class when the clone is expanded.

d_call j_call clone_size v_call cdr3_nt cdr3_aa
. TRBJ1-2 . TRBV20-1 TGCAGTGCTAGAGATCTGGACAGCTACTATGGCTACACCTTC CSARDLDSYYGYTF
. TRBJ2-1 many TRBV20-1 TGCAGTGCTAGAGAGGGGGGATCCGACAATGAGCAGTTCTTC CSAREGGSDNEQFF
TRBD2 TRBJ2-1 medium-sized TRBV20-1 TGCAGTGCTAGAGAACTAGCGCTGGAGCAGTTCTTC CSARELALEQFF
. TRBJ1-2 . TRBV20-1 TGCAGTGCTAGTCCCCAAGACCTGGGCGACTATGGCTACACCTTC CSASPQDLGDYGYTF
. TRBJ2-1 few TRBV30 TGTGCCTGGAGTGTAGGGCGGTACAATGAGCAGTTCTTC CAWSVGRYNEQFF
. TRBJ1-3 few TRBV2 TGTGCCAGCAGTGAAGACAGTCGCTCTGGAAACACCATATATTTT CASSEDSRSGNTIYF
TRBD1 TRBJ2-5 . TRBV29-1 TGCAGCGGCAAGACAGGGGAAGAGACCCAGTACTTC CSGKTGEETQYF
. TRBJ2-4 medium-sized TRBV5-4 TGTGCCAGCAGCTTGGCACAGAAAAACATTCAGTACTTC CASSLAQKNIQYF
. TRBJ2-5 few TRBV5-1 TGCGCCAGCAGGGACTTCGGGAAAGAGACCCAGTACTTC CASRDFGKETQYF
. TRBJ2-7 . TRBV23-1 TGCGCCAGCAGACCGGGACAAGACGAGCAGTACTTC CASRPGQDEQYF
. TRBJ2-1 . TRBV5-5 TGTGCCAGCAGCTTGAATTGGGGCGACAATGAGCAGTTCTTC CASSLNWGDNEQFF
TRBD1 TRBJ1-2 . TRBV4-1 TGCGCCAGCAGCCAAGGCGGGACAGGGAAGTATGGCTACACCTTC CASSQGGTGKYGYTF
TRBD1 TRBJ1-6 . TRBV3-1 TGTGCCAGCAGCCAAGGGGACAGTAGATCACCCCTCCACTTT CASSQGDSRSPLHF
. TRBJ2-7 few TRBV2 TGTGCCAGCAGTGAAATAGCCTACGAGCAGTACTTC CASSEIAYEQYF
TRBD2 TRBJ2-1 few TRBV7-8 TGTGCCAGCAGCTTAGGGCGGGGGGGCCACAATGAGCAGTTCTTC CASSLGRGGHNEQFF
. TRBJ2-7 medium-sized TRBV3-1 TGTGCCAGCAGCCCCGGATCGGCCTACGAGCAGTACTTC CASSPGSAYEQYF
TRBD2 TRBJ2-3 . TRBV20-1 TGCAGTGCAATTCGACTTAGCGGGGGAACAGATACGCAGTATTTT CSAIRLSGGTDTQYF
. TRBJ1-5 medium-sized TRBV29-1 TGCAGCGTTCGGGCAGCCTCGCCCCAGCATTTT CSVRAASPQHF
. TRBJ1-1 medium-sized TRBV9 TGTGCCAGCAGCCGGGAAGGGGCCGTACATGTGAACACTGAAGCTTTCTTT CASSREGAVHVNTEAFF
. TRBJ2-7 . TRBV11-2 TGTGCCAGCAGCTTAAATACGGAAGCCTACGAGCAGTACTTC CASSLNTEAYEQYF
TRBD1 TRBJ1-1 . TRBV10-3 TGTGCCTCCAGGGGGAGGGGGCCCACTGAAGCTTTCTTT CASRGRGPTEAFF
. TRBJ2-3 few TRBV7-9 TGTGCCAGCAGCAGAACACTGGACACAGATACGCAGTATTTT CASSRTLDTDTQYF
. TRBJ1-5 medium-sized TRBV6-1 TGTGCCAGCAATAACGTCCGGCATCAGCCCCAGCATTTT CASNNVRHQPQHF
TRBD1 TRBJ1-2 medium-sized TRBV5-1 TGCGCCAGCGGACAGGGGGCAAGTGGATATGGCTACACCTTC CASGQGASGYGYTF
. TRBJ2-2 few TRBV29-1 TGCAGCGTTGAAGGAACAGAAGAGAACACCGGGGAGCTGTTTTTT CSVEGTEENTGELFF
. TRBJ1-2 many TRBV7-8 TGTGCCAGCACCGAAAGGCAGGGCACCTACACCTTC CASTERQGTYTF
TRBD2 TRBJ2-3 many TRBV6-2/TRBV6-3 TGTGCCAGCAGTTCGGGGGGATCCACAGATACGCAGTATTTT CASSSGGSTDTQYF
. TRBJ2-3 many TRBV7-2 TGTGCCAGCAGCTTAGGGACATTTAGCACAGATACGCAGTATTTT CASSLGTFSTDTQYF
. TRBJ2-7 many TRBV3-1 TGTGCCAGCAGCCAAGACCCGGACCGGCAGTACTTC CASSQDPDRQYF
. TRBJ1-5 many TRBV9 TGTGCCAGCAGTGCTTACGGGGCAGGGAATCAGCCCCAGCATTTT CASSAYGAGNQPQHF
TRBD1 TRBJ1-4 few TRBV5-5 TGTGCCAGCAGCACTGGACAGGGGATTGAAAAACTGTTTTTT CASSTGQGIEKLFF
TRBD1 TRBJ2-3 few TRBV6-6 TGTGCCAGCAGTGCGGGACAGGGGTACACAGATACGCAGTATTTT CASSAGQGYTDTQYF
TRBD1 TRBJ2-5 . TRBV5-4 TGTGCCAGCAGCCCGACAGGGAGTCCTAACCAAGAGACCCAGTACTTC CASSPTGSPNQETQYF
TRBD2 TRBJ2-1 few TRBV20-1 TGCAGTGCCCCTAGCGGGGAATCCTACAATGAGCAGTTCTTC CSAPSGESYNEQFF
TRBD1 TRBJ1-4 few TRBV11-1 TGTGCCAGCAGCAGGACAGGGGAGGATGAAAAACTGTTTTTT CASSRTGEDEKLFF
TRBD1 TRBJ2-7 few TRBV25-1 TGTGCCAGCAGCACCGGGACAGGGCCATACGAGCAGTACTTC CASSTGTGPYEQYF
TRBD1 TRBJ1-2 many TRBV30 TGTGCCTGGAGTGATTTTGGGCAGGGGGCAGGATATGGCTACACCTTC CAWSDFGQGAGYGYTF
. TRBJ2-3 medium-sized TRBV14 TGTGCCAGCAGCCAAGATACAGATACGCAGTATTTT CASSQDTDTQYF
. TRBJ1-2 few TRBV15 TGTGCCACCAGCAGAGGTACAGAGGACTATGGCTACACCTTC CATSRGTEDYGYTF
TRBD2 TRBJ2-3 medium-sized TRBV4-3 TGCGCCAGCAGCCAAGAAACTCGCGGGGGGGCCATTCTGGATACGCAGTATTTT CASSQETRGGAILDTQYF
. TRBJ2-7 . TRBV6-5 TGTGCCAGCAGTCCGGAGGATCCCTACGAGCAGTACTTC CASSPEDPYEQYF
. TRBJ2-3 . TRBV7-9 TGTGCCAGCAGCTTAGGGACTAGAGGGGGCCTTGGGTTT CASSLGTRGGLGF
. TRBJ2-5 few TRBV4-2 TGTGCCGGCAGCCGCCTAGGAATGGCTAACCGATACCTAGAGACCCAGTACTTC CAGSRLGMANRYLETQYF
TRBD2 TRBJ2-2 . TRBV5-5 TGTGCCAGCAGCTGGACTAGCGGGGGGAACACCGGGGAGCTGTTTTTT CASSWTSGGNTGELFF
TRBD1 TRBJ2-5 . TRBV24-1 TGTGCCACCAGTGATTTGCAGACAGGGCAAGAGACCCAGTACTTC CATSDLQTGQETQYF
TRBD2 TRBJ2-7 few TRBV7-2 TGTGCCAGCAGCCTGGCCCTAGCGGGGGCGGGGTACGAGCAGTACTTC CASSLALAGAGYEQYF
. TRBJ2-2 once TRBV5-1 TGCGCCAGCAGCCTAATAGTTCTTTCGGGGCGCAACACCGGGGAGCTGTTTTTT CASSLIVLSGRNTGELFF
. TRBJ2-7 . TRBV2 TGTGCCAGCAGCCAATCGACAGGAGCCTACGAGCAGTACTTC CASSQSTGAYEQYF
. TRBJ1-5 few TRBV12-3/TRBV12-4 TGTGCCAGCAGTTTGGGTCCCGGGCCCCAGCATTTT CASSLGPGPQHF
TRBD2 TRBJ2-1 . TRBV18 TGTGCCAGCTCACCCACACTAGCGGGGGGGAGCTCCTACAATGAGCAGTTCTTC CASSPTLAGGSSYNEQFF
. TRBJ2-1 few TRBV12-3/TRBV12-4 TGTGCCAGCAGTTCGTCCCGATCCGGGACCCCGGGGGAGCAGTTCTTC CASSSSRSGTPGEQFF
TRBD2 TRBJ2-2 few TRBV11-2 TGTGCCAGCAGCGTTAGCGGGGGGACCACCGGGGAGCTGTTTTTT CASSVSGGTTGELFF
. TRBJ2-7 . TRBV6-1 TGTGCCAGCACCCGGGACAACTCCTACGAGCAGTACTTC CASTRDNSYEQYF
TRBD2 TRBJ2-1 many TRBV4-3 TGCGCCAGCAGCCAGTCTAGCGGGATATACAATGAGCAGTTCTTC CASSQSSGIYNEQFF
TRBD2 TRBJ2-1 many TRBV7-6 TGTGCCAGCCCCCCGACTAGCGGAGAGTACAATGAGCAGTTCTTC CASPPTSGEYNEQFF
TRBD2 TRBJ2-1 . TRBV5-1 TGCGCCAGCAGCCAATACGGGACTAGCGGGGGGTACAATGAGCAGTTCTTC CASSQYGTSGGYNEQFF
. TRBJ1-1 many TRBV7-8 TGTGCCAGCAGCTTAGCGGGGCCGGGGGGAGCTTTCTTT CASSLAGPGGAFF